Presented here are 3 T cell receptor beta chains from one specimen sequenced in a study of cytomegalovirus exposure and HLA in healthy donors. A multiplex PCR was run with 60 Vbeta primers and 13 Jbeta primers. Profiling relied on immunoSEQ multiplex PCR, and the TCRdb table lists in-frame clones only, not all of them. The sample has around 150,000 clones, about four fifths seen once; the top ten hold 2.5% to 3.5%. Sequencing was performed on PBMCs. The receptors were gathered from a male donor in good health and CMV-seronegative.

As DNA, the CDR3 is TGCGCCAGCGGATTGAGCCTAGGATCTGGGGAGACCCAGTACTTC. Translating gives CASGLSLGSGETQYF. This sequence joins TRBV5-1 and TRBJ2-5; D not certain. This CDR3 comprises 15 residues. The V gene lost 7 bases and the J gene lost 5 bases, with 21 bases spanning the gap. Germline values: CDR1 SGHRS, CDR2 YFSETQ.

This clone was seen only a few times. The rearrangement links TRBV30 to TRBJ2-2; D unresolved. Per germline, CDR1 GTSNPN and CDR2 SVGIG (reference sequence). V lost 4 bases and J 6 bases, leaving 12 bases between the germline ends. The CDR3 covers 13 residues. The CDR3 DNA is TGTGCCTGGACTGGCAGACTGGCCGGGGAGCTGTTTTTT. Encoded protein: CAWTGRLAGELFF.

The genes are TRBV21-1 and TRBJ2-1; the table assigns TRBD1, which was not confirmed against the DNA. TRBV21-1 represents a pseudogene. The CDR3 covers 18 residues. CDR3 sequence reads: CATIKTGGARIIFNEQFF. In nucleotides, the CDR3 is TGTGCCACCATCAAAACAGGGGGCGCCAGAATTATCTTCAATGAGCAGTTCTTC.